The entry that follows covers one T cell receptor beta chain sequence. Its antigen remains unknown. The entry originates in a study of Ad26.COV2.S vaccination and SARS-CoV-2 variants. Across the study: Dosing was one shot or two shots 56 days apart. General study points: Substantial response breadth was reportedly seen for spike-specific CD8+ and CD4+ T cells after vaccination.

The table came from immunoSEQ multiplex PCR; TCRdb's copy has only in-frame clones and leaves some out. This table holds hundreds of thousands of clones, 85% to 90% found once. Treatment indicated: some 19 received Ad26.COV2.S at low or high dose, single or two shots; 5 received placebo; per-sample allocation not given. On day 63 after the first injection, vaccine and placebo recipients gave samples. The ends were cut back, 4 bases at V and 1 base at J, with 13 bases in the middle. The CDR3 extends over 15 amino acids. Germline CDR1 and CDR2: MNHEY and SVGAGI. The chain links TRBV6-5 to TRBJ1-1; a possible D gene is TRBD1 (5 bases). This sequence was found in a person aged 18-60 years who received the Ad26.COV2.S COVID-19 vaccine or a placebo. The source material was peripheral blood, sampled in a trial of Ad26.COV2.S vaccine versus placebo. This CDR3 is CASSFSAGGNTEAFF. CDR3 DNA sequence: TGTGCCAGCAGTTTTTCGGCGGGGGGGAACACTGAAGCTTTCTTT.